This TCR beta chain was profiled in a study of T cell responses to AZD1222 COVID-19 vaccine. Study findings and constraints: Donors were chiefly white British, with a greater number of females, and clonal diversity was perhaps underestimated. Regions 160-218 and 743-854 dominated among vaccine-associated CD4 TCRs spanning spike. Repertoire sampling was restricted to post-peak T cell response timepoints.

Sequencing was performed with immunoSEQ multiplex PCR; in TCRdb, only in-frame clones are kept and a portion is missing. In the table there are around 150,000 clones, over 65% of which are singletons. CDR1 and CDR2 from the germline V gene are SEHNR and FQNEAQ (reference sequence). The CDR3 sequence is 13 residues long. The ends were cut back, 8 bases at V and 0 bases at J, with 11 bases in the middle. Concerning this clone: Its matching antigen is unknown.

J is TRBJ2-7 and V is TRBV7-9; D is possibly TRBD2 (5 bases). The sequencing used peripheral blood, collected on day 0 of AZD1222 vaccination. This clonotype originated in an adult in good health. The CDR3 nucleotides read TGTGCCAGCGTCGAGGGCAACTCCTACGAGCAGTACTTC. This codes for CASVEGNSYEQYF.